Sequencing of this T cell receptor beta chain was carried out in a study of T cells in localized non-small cell lung cancer. The method was immunoSEQ multiplex PCR; TCRdb's version includes in-frame clones alone and lacks a portion of them. There are over 30,000 clones in the sample; approximately 90% occur only once, and under 5.5% lies in the top ten. Worth noting for this clone: The antigen is undetermined.

The V end was cut by 3 bases, the J end by 4 bases, with 18 bases between. Germline CDR1 is SGHTA and CDR2 is FQGNSA. The CDR3 extends over 16 amino acids. Study results and caveats: Investigators sequenced only a single tumor region, leaving heterogeneity possible. T cell clonality was highest in uninvolved adjacent lung, above tumor. Median approximately 61 top-100 tumor clones were shared with paired adjacent lung. Longer overall survival was linked to higher blood T cell density.

This rearrangement joins TRBV7-2 to TRBJ1-2; D is possibly TRBD1 (6 bases). This TCR was recovered from a male donor aged 60 or over with stage III lung adenocarcinoma. The specimen comprised peripheral blood, sampled before any cancer treatment. CDR3 nucleotides: TGTGCCAGCAGCTTGGGGTTAGGGGGTGGCGGCTATGGCTACACCTTC. It specifies CASSLGLGGGGYGYTF.